What follows are 13 T cell receptor beta chains derived from one specimen sequenced in a study of cytomegalovirus exposure and HLA in healthy donors. The PCR made use of 60 Vbeta and 13 Jbeta primers. Only in-frame clones appear in the TCRdb table, and some are missing; sequencing was by immunoSEQ multiplex PCR. The repertoire holds 40,000 or so clones, with 50% to 75% as singletons. The material sequenced was PBMCs. Receptors originate from a human donor in good health.

The chain employs TRBV5-1 and TRBJ2-3, with D possibly being TRBD1 (6 bases). The V gene's germline CDR1 is SGHRS and CDR2 YFSETQ. The CDR3 consists of 15 residues. Trimming took 5 bases from V and 0 from J, leaving 13 bases between them. The CDR3 DNA follows: TGCGCCAGCAGTCAAGGGGGTCCGAGCACAGATACGCAGTATTTT. This encodes CASSQGGPSTDTQYF.

This clone appeared a few times. The chain joins TRBV6-1 to TRBJ1-5; D unresolved. The V end lost 3 bases, the J end lost 8 bases, and 8 bases lay between the germline ends. The CDR3 loop spans 12 amino acids. Germline-derived CDR1 and CDR2 are MNHNS and SASEGT. CDR3 protein: CASSDTSKPQHF. CDR3 sequence (DNA): TGTGCCAGCAGTGATACGAGCAAGCCCCAGCATTTT.

V usage is TRBV6-5 and J usage is TRBJ2-7, with TRBD2 matching over 10 bases. V trimming: 0 bases; J trimming: 5 bases; junction bases outside the gene matches: 7. Germline assignment: CDR1 MNHEY and CDR2 SVGAGI. CDR3 length equals 16 residues. In DNA form, the CDR3 reads TGTGCCAGCAGTTACTCCCTCGGGACTAGCGTCGACGAGCAGTACTTC. Residues: CASSYSLGTSVDEQYF.

This clone showed up just a few times. The gene calls are TRBV5-1 and TRBJ2-7; unclear D gene. Germline V gene lookup returns CDR1 SGHRS and CDR2 YFSETQ. The CDR3 spans 14 residues. Between the trimmed V and J ends, which lost 0 bases and 0 bases, there was a span of 7 bases. As DNA, the CDR3 is TGCGCCAGCAGCTTGGAACGGAGCTCCTACGAGCAGTACTTC. Protein sequence: CASSLERSSYEQYF.

J is TRBJ1-1 and V is TRBV25-1; D unclear. V was clipped by 8 bases and J by 1 base, with 5 bases between them. The CDR3 runs 11 residues. From germline, CDR1 is MGHDK and CDR2 SYGVNS. The CDR3, as DNA: TGTGCCAGCGCGAGGAACACTGAAGCTTTCTTT. Translation: CASARNTEAFF. The variable domain in full, completed from reference TRBV25-1 and TRBJ1-1, reads EADIYQTPRYLVIGTGKKITLECSQTMGHDKMYWYQQDPGMELHLIHYSYGVNSTEKGDLSSESTVSRIRTEHFPLTLESARPSHTSQYLCASARNTEAFFGQGTRLTVV.

This chain links TRBV7-2 with TRBJ1-5; D gene ambiguous. Germline CDR1 and CDR2: SGHTA and FQGNSA. The V and J ends lost 5 bases and 5 bases respectively, with 13 bases between them. This CDR3 is 14 amino acids long. The DNA for the CDR3 is TGTGCCAGCAGCCCACGGTGGGCAGATCAGCCCCAGCATTTT. This translates into CASSPRWADQPQHF. The whole variable domain, remainder taken from reference TRBV7-2 and TRBJ1-5, is GAGVSQSPSNKVTEKGKDVELRCDPISGHTALYWYRQSLGQGLEFLIYFQGNSAPDKSGLPSDRFSAERTGGSVSTLTIQRTQQEDSAVYLCASSPRWADQPQHFGDGTRLSIL.

The chain recombines TRBV6-1 with TRBJ2-7, with a possible D match to TRBD1 (6 bases). The CDR3 has 13 residues. Per germline, CDR1 MNHNS and CDR2 SASEGT. V was pared by 9 bases and J by 0 bases, with 12 bases between. As DNA, the CDR3 is TGTGCCAGGATACAGGGAAGCTCCTACGAGCAGTACTTC. Translated: CARIQGSSYEQYF.

This clone was counted between two and nine times. This sequence joins TRBV11-2 and TRBJ2-3, with 10 positions matching TRBD1. CDR1 and CDR2 from the germline V gene are SGHAT and FQNNGV. The CDR3 consists of 14 residues. The V and J ends lost 5 bases and 5 bases, in that order; junction bases with no gene match: 4. The CDR3 bases are TGTGCCAGCAGCCCCGGGACAGGGGAAGATACGCAGTATTTT. Translated: CASSPGTGEDTQYF.

This rearrangement joins TRBV28 to TRBJ1-4; D may be TRBD1 (5 bases). CDR3 length: 12 amino acids. Germline loops: CDR1 MDHEN, CDR2 SYDVKM. Trimming pared 11 bases from V and 6 bases from J, leaving 13 bases between. CDR3 residues: CALGRADEKLFF. In nucleotides, the CDR3 is TGTGCCTTAGGCAGGGCGGATGAAAAACTGTTTTTT.

This clone occurred once. This chain joins TRBV19 and TRBJ1-4, with D possibly TRBD1 on 6 matching bases. There are 15 residues in the CDR3. Germline CDR1 reads LNHDA; CDR2 reads SQIVND (reference sequence). The V gene lost 3 bases and the J gene lost 8 bases, with 16 bases spanning the gap. In DNA form, the CDR3 reads TGTGCCAGTAGTATCGGCGGACAGTGGGGGGAAAAACTGTTTTTT. It codes for CASSIGGQWGEKLFF.

V usage is TRBV5-1 and J usage is TRBJ1-2; 7 bases line up with TRBD1. V lost 1 base, J lost 6 bases, and 3 bases stayed unmatched. There are 13 residues in the CDR3. In germline, CDR1 is SGHRS, CDR2 YFSETQ. The CDR3 loop is CASSLTTGNGYTF. The CDR3 DNA sequence: TGCGCCAGCAGCTTGACGACAGGGAATGGCTACACCTTC.

The rearrangement links TRBV2 to TRBJ2-7; TRBD1 agrees at 7 bases. Trimming took 7 bases from V and 9 from J; bases not matched to a gene: 15. The CDR3 sequence is 14 residues long. Germline CDR1 reads SNHLY; CDR2 reads FYNNEI. The CDR3 loop is CASISGQPDTVQYF. CDR3 in DNA: TGTGCCAGCATCTCGGGACAGCCCGATACGGTGCAGTACTTC.

This clone was detected only a few times. V is TRBV6-5 and J is TRBJ1-6; a possible D gene is TRBD1 (6 bases). This CDR3 is built from 14 residues. Trimming stripped 3 bases from V and 10 bases from J, with 13 bases between. CDR1 MNHEY and CDR2 SVGAGI come from the germline V gene. The CDR3 nucleotides read TGTGCCAGCAGTTATGGGGGCGCGAGGTCACCCCTCCACTTT. It is translated as CASSYGGARSPLHF.